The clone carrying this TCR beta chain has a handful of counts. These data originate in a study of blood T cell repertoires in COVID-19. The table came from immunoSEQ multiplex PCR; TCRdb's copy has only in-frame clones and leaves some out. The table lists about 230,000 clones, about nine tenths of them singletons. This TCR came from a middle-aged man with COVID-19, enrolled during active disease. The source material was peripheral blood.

CDR3 region: CASSSPRGGTQNTGELFF. The CDR3 nucleotides are TGTGCCAGCAGCTCCCCGAGGGGCGGGACTCAGAACACCGGGGAGCTGTTTTTT. The chain joins TRBV11-2 to TRBJ2-2, with a weak D call TRBD2 (6 bases). V lost 4 bases and J 1 base, leaving 19 bases between the germline ends. Germline lookup yields CDR1 SGHAT and CDR2 FQNNGV. The CDR3 is 18 amino acids. The full variable domain, its missing parts supplied by reference TRBV11-2 and TRBJ2-2, is EAGVAQSPRYKIIEKRQSVAFWCNPISGHATLYWYQQILGQGPKLLIQFQNNGVVDDSQLPKDRFSAERLKGVDSTLKIQPAKLEDSAVYLCASSSPRGGTQNTGELFFGEGSRLTVL.